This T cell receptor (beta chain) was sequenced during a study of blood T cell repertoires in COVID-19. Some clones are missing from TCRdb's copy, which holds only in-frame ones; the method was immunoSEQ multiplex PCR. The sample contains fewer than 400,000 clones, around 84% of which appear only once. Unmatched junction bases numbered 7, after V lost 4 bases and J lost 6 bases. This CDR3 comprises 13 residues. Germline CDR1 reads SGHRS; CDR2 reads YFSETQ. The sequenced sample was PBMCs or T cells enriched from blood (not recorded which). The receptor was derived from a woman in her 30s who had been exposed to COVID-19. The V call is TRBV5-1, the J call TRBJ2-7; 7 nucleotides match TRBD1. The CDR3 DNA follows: TGCGCCAGCAGCCCAGCCGGGACAGTCGAGCAGTACTTC. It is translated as CASSPAGTVEQYF. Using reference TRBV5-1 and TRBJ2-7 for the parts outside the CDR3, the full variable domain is KAGVTQTPRYLIKTRGQQVTLSCSPISGHRSVSWYQQTPGQGLQFLFEYFSETQRNKGNFPGRFSGRQFSNSRSEMNVSTLELGDSALYLCASSPAGTVEQYFGPGTRLTVT.